Sequencing of this T cell receptor beta chain was carried out in a study of spatial heterogeneity in lung cancer. Across the study: A unique TCR and UMI combination showed up more than ten times in raw reads, on average. Study results and limitations: One measure, the expanded intratumoral alpha and beta TCR count, tracked tumor mutation counts. Ubiquitous and regional nonsynonymous mutations were tracked by counts of ubiquitous and regional expanded TCRs, respectively.

The time point: sample taken at primary tumor resection. Samples came from 70 to 80 TRACERx patients with untreated early-stage lung cancer. Researchers sequenced whole RNA taken from tumor, nontumor lung or frozen PBMC without sorting. As to this clonotype: Its antigen is undetermined. This beta chain is an off-target read within a library intended for alpha chains, so its frequency means little.

MiXCR, run by TCRdb on the 5' RACE reads, gives a single entry per CDR3 protein. This sample has about 6,900 distinct CDR3 sequences; around 13% occur once, and the top ten carry more than 20%. The clonotype originates from a male donor with early-stage non-small cell lung cancer. This specimen consisted of lung tumor tissue, obtained at surgery.

Here the CDR3 DNA reads TGTGCCAGCAGTGAAGGGGGCCTTAGCAATCAGCCCCAGCATTTT. It encodes CASSEGGLSNQPQHF. V usage is TRBV2 and J usage is TRBJ1-5, with a tentative D call TRBD1 (5 bases). This CDR3 has 15 amino acids. Germline CDR1 is SNHLY and CDR2 is FYNNEI. Between the trimmed V and J ends, which lost 1 base and 0 bases, there was a span of 7 bases. The whole variable domain, remainder taken from reference TRBV2 and TRBJ1-5, is EPEVTQTPSHQVTQMGQEVILRCVPISNHLYFYWYRQILGQKVEFLVSFYNNEISEKSEIFDDQFSVERPDGSNFTLKIRSTKLEDSAMYFCASSEGGLSNQPQHFGDGTRLSIL.